The clone carrying this TCR beta chain showed up many times. The antigen is unknown. In the original analysis: The study took CDR3 differences across clinicopathological groups and made a distant-metastasis classifier for papillary thyroid cancer from them. TCRdb used MiXCR to call clones anew from the PCR reads. TCRdb, not the original authors, processed these V and J calls. Of 20,000 to 25,000 clones listed, roughly 15% are singletons. This sample was included in a study of metastatic and nonmetastatic thyroid tumors. Looking at the study overall: Blood and tumor or nodule tissue repertoires from malignant and benign thyroid patients were compared. General study findings and limits: A significant increase in TCR beta diversity was reportedly seen in malignant thyroid tumors relative to benign nodules, in blood and tumor.

Treatment of any kind had been given to no patient before thyroid surgery. This TCR was sampled from a female donor with papillary thyroid cancer or a benign thyroid nodule (not recorded which). Some clones in this sample may be carry-over from other donors' samples. Sequenced input: tumor tissue.

CDR3 bases: TGTGCCAGCACCCTAAACCCCTTAGCGGGGCAGAACACCGGGGAGCTGTTTTTT. Protein product: CASTLNPLAGQNTGELFF. The chain has TRBV7-6 and TRBJ2-2, with 8 bases aligning to TRBD2. This CDR3 is built from 18 residues. CDR1 is SGHVS and CDR2 is FNYEAQ in the germline V gene. V was clipped by 7 bases and J by 1 base; unmatched bases: 14. Looking up the rest from reference TRBV7-6 and TRBJ2-2 gives the full variable domain: GAGVSQSPRYKVTKRGQDVALRCDPISGHVSLYWYRQALGQGPEFLTYFNYEAQQDKSGLPNDRFSAERPEGSISTLTIQRTEQRDSAMYRCASTLNPLAGQNTGELFFGEGSRLTVL.